This TCR beta chain was sequenced for a study of shared T cell receptors in the human thymus. The protocol was immunoSEQ multiplex PCR, while the TCRdb copy is restricted to in-frame clones and leaves out a portion. The table records 500,000 to 850,000 clones, around 87% of them present only once. Germline lookup yields CDR1 SGHTA and CDR2 FQGNSA. The CDR3 consists of 17 residues. The junction had 8 bases not matched to a gene; V was cut back by 6 bases and J by 0 bases. The sample was also linked to a second study, of human thymus T cells. That source reports: Having surgery to correct congenital heart defects, healthy Finnish infants acted as the donors. Thymic tissue was derived from resections collected during corrective heart surgery. There were highly overlapping thymic repertoires among unrelated individuals, as related research reported.

The chain links TRBV7-2 to TRBJ2-6, with 7 positions matching TRBD1. The material sequenced was thymocytes. The TCR was taken from a boy in the first two years of life with a congenital heart defect. The CDR3 nucleotides are TGTGCCAGCAGGTTGCTAGGGGGCAGCTCTGGGGCCAACGTCCTGACTTTC. Translated: CASRLLGGSSGANVLTF.